This TCR beta chain was recovered during a study of CD8+ T cells in alopecia areata. This clone was counted a few times. Its matching antigen is unknown. Reverse transcription of extracted RNA yielded cDNA, which provided the sequencing template. Repertoires were generated with immunoSEQ multiplex PCR, while TCRdb's copy carries only in-frame clones and drops some. The sample holds about 210,000 clones, around two fifths seen once. Study results and limitations: Tofacitinib significantly decreased scalp clonality and expanded CD8+ clones among top 100.

The treatment denotes: oral pan-JAK inhibitor, 5-10 mg twice daily. Peripheral blood, together with lesional scalp punch biopsies, was collected from alopecia areata patients. The sample in question was CD4+ T cells sorted from blood, obtained around week 36, from a patient treated with tofacitinib. The receptor's source is a human donor with alopecia areata.

The CDR3 DNA sequence: TGTGCCAGCAGCTTAAATAGCAAGACCCAGTACTTC. Residues: CASSLNSKTQYF. V usage is TRBV7-9 and J usage is TRBJ2-5; D unclear. In germline, CDR1 is SEHNR, CDR2 FQNEAQ (reference sequence). Trimming took 2 bases from V and 6 from J, leaving 7 bases between them. The CDR3 contains 12 residues.